The rows below give T cell receptor beta chains drawn from one sample of a study of blood T cell repertoires in COVID-19. Using immunoSEQ multiplex PCR, the repertoire was profiled, and TCRdb retains in-frame clones only, with some absent. Here the sample spans 300,000 to 400,000 clones, around nine tenths being singletons. Sequencing used PBMCs or T cells enriched from blood (not recorded which). The receptor set was obtained from a man in his fifties or sixties who had recovered from COVID-19. The CDR3 runs from the conserved cysteine through the conserved F or W. Fields, in order: V gene, D gene, J gene, clone size, CDR3 DNA, CDR3 protein. A D gene is named only where the DNA matches it firmly. Only some rows state a clone size, as once, few, many or a class for expanded clones.

TRBV3-1/TRBV3-2	TRBD2	TRBJ2-1	.	TGTGCCAGCAGCCAAGACCGGACTAGGGCCAATGAGCAGTTCTTC	CASSQDRTRANEQFF
TRBV5-1	.	TRBJ1-2	.	TGCGCCAGCAGCTTCACTGGGCAGGGTAACTATGGCTACACCTTC	CASSFTGQGNYGYTF
TRBV5-4	.	TRBJ2-1	.	TGTGCCAGCAGCTTGGTGGGCAGGGGAAGTAATGAGCAGTTCTTC	CASSLVGRGSNEQFF
TRBV4-2	TRBD1	TRBJ1-5	once	TGTGCCAGCAGCCAGAGGGGACAGGCCGCCAATCAGCCCCAGCATTTT	CASSQRGQAANQPQHF
TRBV28	.	TRBJ1-2	.	TGTGCCAGCCACAGAATTAACTATGGCTACACCTTC	CASHRINYGYTF
TRBV18	TRBD1	TRBJ1-4	.	TGTGCCAGCTCACCCTCCCCTCCGGGACAGGGATTTGAAAAACTGTTTTTT	CASSPSPPGQGFEKLFF
TRBV6-5	TRBD1	TRBJ2-7	.	TGTGCCAGCAGTCAACACAGGGGATCTGACGAGCAGTACTTC	CASSQHRGSDEQYF
TRBV3-1/TRBV3-2	TRBD2	TRBJ2-1	.	TGTGCCAGCTCCCGCGGGAGGGGGGGCTATAATGAGCAGTTCTTC	CASSRGRGGYNEQFF
TRBV18	.	TRBJ1-6	.	TGTGCCAGCTCCCCCGGACAACCAGATAATTCACCCCTCCACTTT	CASSPGQPDNSPLHF
TRBV10-1	.	TRBJ2-5	.	TGCGCCAGCAGCACCGGGACACCTGACGAGACCCAGTACTTC	CASSTGTPDETQYF
TRBV7-6	TRBD1	TRBJ1-6	few	TGTGCCAGCAGCAGTGCCGGGACAGGAGATTCACCCCTCCACTTT	CASSSAGTGDSPLHF
TRBV5-5	TRBD2	TRBJ2-2	few	TGTGCCAGCAGCTTCGGGACTAGCGGGGGACCCACCGGGGAGCTGTTTTTT	CASSFGTSGGPTGELFF
TRBV27	TRBD1	TRBJ1-6	.	TGTGCCAGCAGCCTCGGGACAGAGAATTCACCCCTCCACTTT	CASSLGTENSPLHF
TRBV6-2/TRBV6-3	.	TRBJ2-7	.	TGTGCCAGCAGTTACTCCCCAGTCTCCTACGAGCAGTACTTC	CASSYSPVSYEQYF
TRBV2	TRBD1	TRBJ1-2	.	TGTGCCAGCGACGACAGGGGGCCCTATGGCTACACCTTC	CASDDRGPYGYTF
TRBV20-1	TRBD1	TRBJ2-7	.	TGCAGTGCTAGTAAGACAGGGGAGGCCTACGAGCAGTACTTC	CSASKTGEAYEQYF
TRBV6-5	.	TRBJ2-3	.	TGTGCCAGCGTAAATAGTGACACAGATACGCAGTATTTT	CASVNSDTDTQYF
TRBV3-1/TRBV3-2	.	TRBJ2-7	.	TGTGCCAGCAGCCAAGCAGGGTCAGAGGTGCCCTACGAGCAGTACTTC	CASSQAGSEVPYEQYF
TRBV6-5	.	TRBJ2-7	few	TGTGCCAGCAGTTGGTCATACAGAAGCTCCTACGAGCAGTACTTC	CASSWSYRSSYEQYF
TRBV5-6	TRBD1	TRBJ1-5	.	TGTGCCAGCAGCTTGGAGGGCCAGGGGGACAATCAGCCCCAGCATTTT	CASSLEGQGDNQPQHF
TRBV7-3	TRBD1	TRBJ1-1	.	TGTGCCAGCAGCTCCCCCGGGACAGGGGGCCTGGGTACTGAAGCTTTCTTT	CASSSPGTGGLGTEAFF
TRBV18	.	TRBJ1-3	.	TGTGCCAGCTCAGGAGTTTTGAGGCTCTCTGGAAACACCATATATTTT	CASSGVLRLSGNTIYF